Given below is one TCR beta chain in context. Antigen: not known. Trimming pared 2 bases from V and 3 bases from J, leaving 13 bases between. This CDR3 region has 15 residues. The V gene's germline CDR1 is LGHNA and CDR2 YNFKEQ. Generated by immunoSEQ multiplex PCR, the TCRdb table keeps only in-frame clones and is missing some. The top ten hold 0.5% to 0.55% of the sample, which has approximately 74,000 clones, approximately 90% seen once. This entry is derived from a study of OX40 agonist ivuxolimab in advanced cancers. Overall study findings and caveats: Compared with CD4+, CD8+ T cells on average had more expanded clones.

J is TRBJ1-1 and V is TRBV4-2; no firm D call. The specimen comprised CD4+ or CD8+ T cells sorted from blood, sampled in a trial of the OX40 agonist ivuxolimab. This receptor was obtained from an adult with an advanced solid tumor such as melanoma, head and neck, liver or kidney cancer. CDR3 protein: CASSQKPGWDTEAFF. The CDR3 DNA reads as TGTGCCAGCAGCCAAAAACCGGGATGGGACACTGAAGCTTTCTTT.